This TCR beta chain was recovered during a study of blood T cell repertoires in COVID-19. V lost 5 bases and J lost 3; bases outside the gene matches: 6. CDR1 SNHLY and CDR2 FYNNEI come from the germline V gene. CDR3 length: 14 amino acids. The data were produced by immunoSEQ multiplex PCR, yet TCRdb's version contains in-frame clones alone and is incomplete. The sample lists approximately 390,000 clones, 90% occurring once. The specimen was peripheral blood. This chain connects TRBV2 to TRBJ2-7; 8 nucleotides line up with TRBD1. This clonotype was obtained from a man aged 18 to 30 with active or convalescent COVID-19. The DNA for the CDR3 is TGTGCCAGCAGTTTCCGACAGGGGAACTACGAGCAGTACTTC. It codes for CASSFRQGNYEQYF.